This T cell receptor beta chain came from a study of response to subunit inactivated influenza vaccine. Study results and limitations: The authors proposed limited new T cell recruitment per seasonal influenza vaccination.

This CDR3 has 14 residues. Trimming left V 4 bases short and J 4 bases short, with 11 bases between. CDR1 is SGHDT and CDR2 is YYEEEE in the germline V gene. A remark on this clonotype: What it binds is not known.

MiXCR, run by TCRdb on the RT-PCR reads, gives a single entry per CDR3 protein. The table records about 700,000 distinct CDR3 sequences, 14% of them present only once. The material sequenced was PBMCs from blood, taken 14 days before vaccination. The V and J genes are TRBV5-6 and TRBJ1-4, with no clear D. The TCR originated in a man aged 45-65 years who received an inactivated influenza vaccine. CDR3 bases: TGTGCCAGCAGCAGCGGAGCCCTTAATGAAAAACTGTTTTTT. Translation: CASSSGALNEKLFF. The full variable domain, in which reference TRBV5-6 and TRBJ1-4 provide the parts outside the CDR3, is DAGVTQSPTHLIKTRGQQVTLRCSPKSGHDTVSWYQQALGQGPQFIFQYYEEEERQRGNFPDRFSGHQFPNYSSELNVNALLLGDSALYLCASSSGALNEKLFFGSGTQLSVL.